This is a list of T cell receptor beta chains from one sample in a study of T cell responses to AZD1222 COVID-19 vaccine. TCRdb keeps only in-frame clones here, not all; method: immunoSEQ multiplex PCR. This sample carries around 180,000 clones, 88% of them seen once, and the ten largest clones take about 0.49%. Sequencing used peripheral blood, obtained on day 0 of AZD1222 vaccination. Receptors were obtained from an adult in good health. Each CDR3 is given with its conserved first and last residue. Each record gives: V gene, J gene, clone size, D gene, CDR3 DNA, CDR3 protein. A D gene is named only where the DNA matches it firmly. Part of the rows lack a size; the others show once, few, many or a class for expanded clones.

V gene: TRBV9; J gene: TRBJ1-4; clone size: NA; D gene: NA; CDR3 DNA: TGTGCCAGCAGCCCTGGAGGTTATGAAAAACTGTTTTTT; CDR3 protein: CASSPGGYEKLFF
V gene: TRBV30; J gene: TRBJ2-1; clone size: NA; D gene: NA; CDR3 DNA: TGTGCCTGGAGTCGACGAGGGGGGGCCTCTAATGAGCAGTTCTTC; CDR3 protein: CAWSRRGGASNEQFF
V gene: TRBV28; J gene: TRBJ1-5; clone size: few; D gene: NA; CDR3 DNA: TGTGCCAGCAAGGGCCCAACAAATCAGCCCCAGCATTTT; CDR3 protein: CASKGPTNQPQHF
V gene: TRBV4-2; J gene: TRBJ1-3; clone size: NA; D gene: NA; CDR3 DNA: TGTGCCAGCAGCCCGACGGACAGCTCTGGAAACACCATATATTTT; CDR3 protein: CASSPTDSSGNTIYF
V gene: TRBV18; J gene: TRBJ2-3; clone size: NA; D gene: NA; CDR3 DNA: TGTGCCAGCTCACCGGCGGGCGGTACGCAGTATTTT; CDR3 protein: CASSPAGGTQYF
V gene: TRBV5-1; J gene: TRBJ2-5; clone size: NA; D gene: NA; CDR3 DNA: TGCGCCAGCAGCATGGCGGGTGAAGAGACCCAGTACTTC; CDR3 protein: CASSMAGEETQYF
V gene: TRBV30; J gene: TRBJ2-7; clone size: NA; D gene: NA; CDR3 DNA: TGTGCCTGGAGTAAGGGACAAGGTTACGAGCAGTACTTC; CDR3 protein: CAWSKGQGYEQYF
V gene: TRBV11-2; J gene: TRBJ1-2; clone size: NA; D gene: NA; CDR3 DNA: TGTGCCAGCAGCATACAGGGATCCTATGGCTACACCTTC; CDR3 protein: CASSIQGSYGYTF
V gene: TRBV6-5; J gene: TRBJ1-2; clone size: NA; D gene: NA; CDR3 DNA: TGTGCCAGCAGTTACGGGTTGAGGGGGAGCAATGGCTACACCTTC; CDR3 protein: CASSYGLRGSNGYTF
V gene: TRBV4-3; J gene: TRBJ2-7; clone size: NA; D gene: NA; CDR3 DNA: TGCGCCAGCAGCCAAGAATGGGGGCGTCACTCCTACGAGCAGTACTTC; CDR3 protein: CASSQEWGRHSYEQYF
V gene: TRBV7-3; J gene: TRBJ2-6; clone size: NA; D gene: TRBD2; CDR3 DNA: TGTGCCAGCAGCTTATTAGCGGGGAGCTCTGGGGCCAACGTCCTGACTTTC; CDR3 protein: CASSLLAGSSGANVLTF
V gene: TRBV11-3; J gene: TRBJ2-1; clone size: few; D gene: TRBD2; CDR3 DNA: TGTGCCAGCAGCGTAGCGGGAGGGCCGGACAATGAGCAGTTCTTC; CDR3 protein: CASSVAGGPDNEQFF
V gene: TRBV11-3; J gene: TRBJ2-7; clone size: NA; D gene: NA; CDR3 DNA: TGTGCCAGCAGCTTATCCGATTCCTACGAGCAGTACTTC; CDR3 protein: CASSLSDSYEQYF
V gene: TRBV6-5; J gene: TRBJ2-5; clone size: NA; D gene: NA; CDR3 DNA: TGTGCCAGCAGTTACTCGGAGAGGCTAGGGGAGACCCAGTACTTC; CDR3 protein: CASSYSERLGETQYF
V gene: TRBV11-2; J gene: TRBJ2-5; clone size: NA; D gene: NA; CDR3 DNA: TGTGCCAGCAGCCCCTCAGGGGTTGGAGAGACCCAGTACTTC; CDR3 protein: CASSPSGVGETQYF
V gene: TRBV7-9; J gene: TRBJ2-7; clone size: NA; D gene: TRBD2; CDR3 DNA: TGTGCCAGCAACCCCCTAGCGGGAGACCCCTACGAGCAGTACTTC; CDR3 protein: CASNPLAGDPYEQYF
V gene: TRBV28; J gene: TRBJ2-5; clone size: NA; D gene: NA; CDR3 DNA: TGTGCCAGCAATAGCCAAGAGACCCAGTACTTC; CDR3 protein: CASNSQETQYF
V gene: TRBV10-1; J gene: TRBJ1-2; clone size: NA; D gene: NA; CDR3 DNA: TGCGCCAGCAGTGATGGCTATGGCTACACCTTC; CDR3 protein: CASSDGYGYTF
V gene: TRBV5-4; J gene: TRBJ1-1; clone size: NA; D gene: NA; CDR3 DNA: TGTGCCAGCGCTTCACTTCAGGGCGCTGAAGCTTTCTTT; CDR3 protein: CASASLQGAEAFF
V gene: TRBV27; J gene: TRBJ1-4; clone size: NA; D gene: NA; CDR3 DNA: TGTGCCAGCAGTTTCGCACACCGGGGCGAAAAACTGTTTTTT; CDR3 protein: CASSFAHRGEKLFF
V gene: TRBV10-3; J gene: TRBJ2-7; clone size: once; D gene: NA; CDR3 DNA: TGTGCCATCAGTGAGTCAAGGACAGAATACGAGCAGTACTTC; CDR3 protein: CAISESRTEYEQYF
V gene: TRBV5-6; J gene: TRBJ1-5; clone size: NA; D gene: NA; CDR3 DNA: TGTGCCAGCAGCTTGGGGCGGGGATATGGCAATCAGCCCCAGCATTTT; CDR3 protein: CASSLGRGYGNQPQHF
V gene: TRBV19; J gene: TRBJ1-3; clone size: NA; D gene: NA; CDR3 DNA: TGTGCCAGTAGTATAGCTCCCGGACGGCACTCTGGAAACACCATATATTTT; CDR3 protein: CASSIAPGRHSGNTIYF
V gene: TRBV10-1; J gene: TRBJ1-5; clone size: once; D gene: NA; CDR3 DNA: TGCGCCAGCAGTGTCGGGGAGAATCAGCCCCAGCATTTT; CDR3 protein: CASSVGENQPQHF
V gene: TRBV18; J gene: TRBJ1-2; clone size: few; D gene: NA; CDR3 DNA: TGTGCCAGCTCACCACGCCGGGACCCCTATGGCTACACCTTC; CDR3 protein: CASSPRRDPYGYTF
V gene: TRBV12-3/TRBV12-4; J gene: TRBJ2-3; clone size: few; D gene: NA; CDR3 DNA: TGTGCCAGCAGTTTAAGCACAGATACGCAGTATTTT; CDR3 protein: CASSLSTDTQYF
V gene: TRBV6-5; J gene: TRBJ2-7; clone size: once; D gene: TRBD1; CDR3 DNA: TGTGCCAGCAGTCCGGACAGGCCGGACCCCTACGAGCAGTACTTC; CDR3 protein: CASSPDRPDPYEQYF
V gene: TRBV24-1; J gene: TRBJ2-5; clone size: NA; D gene: NA; CDR3 DNA: TGTGCCACCAGTGATTTGCTACCACCCAACCAAGAGACCCAGTACTTC; CDR3 protein: CATSDLLPPNQETQYF
V gene: TRBV6-6; J gene: TRBJ1-4; clone size: NA; D gene: NA; CDR3 DNA: TGTGCCAGCAGTCCCCCAGCCTCACGTACCCGGGAAAAACTGTTTTTT; CDR3 protein: CASSPPASRTREKLFF
V gene: TRBV11-3; J gene: TRBJ2-7; clone size: NA; D gene: TRBD1; CDR3 DNA: TGTGCCAGCAGCATTCAGACAGGGTACGAGCAGTACTTC; CDR3 protein: CASSIQTGYEQYF
V gene: TRBV5-1; J gene: TRBJ2-2; clone size: NA; D gene: NA; CDR3 DNA: TGCGCCAGCAGCTTTACGGAGGGGATGAGGGACACCGGGGAGCTGTTTTTT; CDR3 protein: CASSFTEGMRDTGELFF
V gene: TRBV28; J gene: TRBJ2-5; clone size: NA; D gene: NA; CDR3 DNA: TGTGCCAGCTATGACCTCCAAGAGACCCAGTACTTC; CDR3 protein: CASYDLQETQYF
V gene: TRBV6-1; J gene: TRBJ2-1; clone size: NA; D gene: TRBD2; CDR3 DNA: TGTGCCAGCATTGAGACGACTAGCGGGATCCTCACCTCCTACAATGAGCAGTTCTTC; CDR3 protein: CASIETTSGILTSYNEQFF